This T cell receptor (beta chain) came from a study of STAT5B mutations in CD4+ large granular lymphocyte leukemia. Study-wide findings and caveats: No patients shared main leukemic clonotypes, though about 24% appeared at low frequency elsewhere. The CD4+ versus CD8+ T-LGLL clonality difference may reflect limited sample size.

The assay was immunoSEQ multiplex PCR, and TCRdb's table has in-frame clones only and misses some. The sample has tens of thousands of clones; 65% to 80% are singletons. The CDR3 sequence is 12 residues long. V gave up 1 base and J gave up 6 bases, with 5 bases separating them. Germline loops: CDR1 SGHDT, CDR2 YYEEEE. Notes on this clone: Its antigen is unknown.

This TCR was sampled from a human donor in good health. The material sequenced was CD4+ T cells from blood buffy coats. The V call is TRBV5-6, the J call TRBJ2-1, with D uncertain. For the CDR3, the DNA is TGTGCCAGCAGCTTGTGGGGCAATGAGCAGTTCTTC. This codes for CASSLWGNEQFF.